This T cell receptor beta chain originates from a study of CD8+CD57+ T cells in acquired aplastic anemia. About the research overall: The study obtained an average of 3.2 ug of DNA from sorted CD4+ and CD8+ cells. Healthy CD8+ samples averaged around 11 million reads.

Whole-study findings and limits: CD8+ Simpson's diversity showed no significant patient-control difference.

TCR beta VDJ and CDR3 profiles were obtained from a genomic DNA template. TCRdb reprocessed the reads with MiXCR, giving one entry per CDR3 protein. The data show some 220,000 distinct CDR3 sequences, almost 35% seen once. Trimming pared 3 bases from V and 1 base from J, leaving 12 bases between. The CDR3 contains 15 residues. From germline, CDR1 is SNHLY and CDR2 FYNNEI. The table lists this clonotype with many counts. The antigen is not known. Sequenced sample: sorted CD4+, CD8+, or CD8+CD57+ T cells (not recorded which) from PBMCs. This receptor was taken from a human donor in good health, serving as a control. The V call is TRBV2, the J call TRBJ2-5; a possible D gene is TRBD2 (7 bases). The CDR3 nucleotides are TGTGCCAGCAGTGATCGGGGGGCGGGCCAAGAGACCCAGTACTTC. It is translated as CASSDRGAGQETQYF.